There are a few counts of the clone carrying this TCR beta chain. CDR1 is PRHDT, CDR2 FYEKMQ, per germline (reference sequence). CDR3 size: 16 residues. J was trimmed by 6 bases and V by 5 bases; bases with no gene match: 13. Sequencing used immunoSEQ multiplex PCR; TCRdb keeps in-frame clones, though not all of them. The sample gives fewer than 140,000 clones, 70% to 80% of which show up once; 6% to 6.5% is in the top ten. The data originate from a study of blood T cell repertoires in COVID-19. The overall study: The samples span acute and convalescent COVID-19 from the United States, Italy and Spain.

This receptor was taken from a man older than 75 with COVID-19, enrolled during active disease. The J gene is TRBJ2-7, the V gene TRBV13; 10 nucleotides agree with TRBD2. Source material: peripheral blood. The CDR3 loop reads CASSPAGLAGALEQYF. The CDR3, as DNA: TGTGCCAGCAGCCCGGCGGGGCTAGCGGGAGCCCTCGAGCAGTACTTC.